This TCR beta chain was captured by sequencing in a study of T cells after yellow fever vaccination. Study-wide results and caveats: Abundant clonotypes (contaminants from the bulk population) could be present in FACS-sorted repertoires. Post-booster reappearance was seen for most primary-vaccination clones (just over 95% CD4, 80% to 90% CD8).

TCRdb recomputed calls from the 5' RACE reads with MiXCR, one row per CDR3 protein. The data contain some 350,000 distinct CDR3 sequences, approximately 4.2% of them singletons. V shed 5 bases, J shed 10 bases, and the junction held 13 bases outside the gene matches. Germline V gene lookup returns CDR1 SEHNR and CDR2 FQNEAQ (reference sequence). CDR3 length: 14 residues. Regarding this clonotype: The antigen is unknown.

The genes are TRBV7-9 and TRBJ1-1; 7 positions match TRBD1. This clonotype originated in a young man who received the YFV17D yellow fever vaccine. The material sequenced was PBMCs, taken 5 days after the yellow fever booster vaccination. The CDR3 coding sequence is TGTGCCAGCAGCCTCGGGACAGCAAGGTACGGAGCTTTCTTT. This codes for CASSLGTARYGAFF.